This TCR beta chain was identified during a study of T cells in Graves' hyperthyroidism and ophthalmopathy (dated 2019 in TCRdb). Turning to the overall study: Peripheral blood samples were taken at the time of initial diagnosis, prior to any treatment. An independent validation cohort of around 19 hyperthyroidism patients and 17 patients who later progressed to ophthalmopathy tested prospective prediction of ophthalmopathy. TCR V-J signatures able to tell the groups apart were searched for in a discovery cohort of some 100 patients, of whom around 42 had Graves' ophthalmopathy and roughly 58 had stable Graves' hyperthyroidism. After blood sampling, hyperthyroidism patients were treated with methimazole at a starting dose of 30 mg daily, and ophthalmopathy patients were treated with high-dose intravenous methylprednisolone. According to the paper, TCR Vbeta CDR3 sequencing was carried out on around 140 peripheral blood samples, which came from fewer than 50 ophthalmopathy, approximately 72 hyperthyroidism and roughly 17 progressor patients. Thyroid tissue and blood T-cell repertoires from more than 5 Graves' hyperthyroidism patients were also compared in the study. The 100 discovery patients were divided at random into training and test sets in a 7:3 ratio. The paper's findings and limits, for the study overall: During validation, the model predicted progression to ophthalmopathy a median of approximately 6 months ahead of onset, with around 71% sensitivity and less than 85% specificity. No statistical method was used to fix the sample size in advance, and group allocation was not hidden from the investigators. Blood samples also contained most of the expanded thyroid clonotypes (frequency above 0.001), which suggests that blood repertoires may reflect thyroid immune responses. In cross-validation, a model built on a 13 V-J signature told ophthalmopathy apart from stable hyperthyroidism with 85% to 90% sensitivity and about 81% specificity, and in testing the same model reached 80%/75%.

This clonotype was recorded many times. Its binding antigen is unknown. Base qualities are missing; no much larger clone stands one base away. Stable Graves' hyperthyroidism was defined as no progression to ophthalmopathy during 18 months of follow-up. Hyperthyroidism patients were newly diagnosed, had a disease duration of under 2 months, and were aged 18 to 65 years. Patients with uncontrolled infections, other autoimmune diseases, pregnancy or lactation were excluded. Diagnoses were based on clinical symptoms, serum thyroxine and TRAb, thyroid ultrasound and orbital computed tomography. PBMCs were separated from around 9.1 ml of fresh peripheral blood using Ficoll-Paque density gradient centrifugation. Trizol reagent was used to extract total RNA, and RNA quality was then checked on an Agilent 2100 Bioanalyzer. The CDR3 spans 16 residues, from the cysteine through the phenylalanine. The kept DNA is CDR3 alone, 48 bases in frame from the first base. Cut back by 6 bases and 0 bases, the V and J ends lie 12 bases apart.

Amplification of TCR beta CDR3 regions was carried out from RNA transcripts. A first-round RT-PCR of the TCR CDR3 used the HTBI primer set with the Qiagen OneStep RT-PCR kit. A second multiplex PCR round built the libraries, followed by size selection and purification. Sequencing of the libraries was done on an Illumina HiSeq2000 using paired-end 100 bp reads. The study's own analysis went as follows. SOAPnuke was used to process the raw data, removing reads that contained adapters or uncalled bases, had a mean Phred below 15, or lacked an exact match to the constant primer or identifier. High-quality paired reads were merged with COPE v1.2.5, and unique nucleotide sequences were defined as clonotypes. MiTCR v1.1 was used to align the clonotypes against IMGT TRBV, TRBD and TRBJ reference segments. Analysis was restricted to V-J combinations with a frequency above 0.0001, which covered 98% to 99.2% of repertoires. The TCS score was defined as F50 (clonal expansion) divided by E x V (chaos), with BLOSUM62-based TCRdist calculated between CDR3 peptides within each V-J. Welch's t-statistics and random forest reduced 450 to 600 V-J features to some 14, which were used in a naive Bayes classifier (R e1071). Using fastp at Q25 and MiXCR, TCRdb reprocessed the public reads and kept productive beta chains. Every entry covers one CDR3 protein and lists the most common genes and DNA from its rows. Here the V and J calls rest on TCRdb's processing, not on the authors' analysis. The sample contains approximately 400,000 distinct CDR3 sequences, approximately 14% of them found a single time. About 7.7% of the sample goes to the ten largest clones.

Sequencing used blood. The TCR originated in a woman under 30 with Graves' hyperthyroidism. The chain employs TRBV12-3 or TRBV12-4 and TRBJ2-6, with the D segment identity uncertain. The DNA sequence follows: TGTGCCAGCAGCGATGGACGGTACTCTGGGGCCAACGTCCTGACTTTC. Its coded protein is CASSDGRYSGANVLTF.